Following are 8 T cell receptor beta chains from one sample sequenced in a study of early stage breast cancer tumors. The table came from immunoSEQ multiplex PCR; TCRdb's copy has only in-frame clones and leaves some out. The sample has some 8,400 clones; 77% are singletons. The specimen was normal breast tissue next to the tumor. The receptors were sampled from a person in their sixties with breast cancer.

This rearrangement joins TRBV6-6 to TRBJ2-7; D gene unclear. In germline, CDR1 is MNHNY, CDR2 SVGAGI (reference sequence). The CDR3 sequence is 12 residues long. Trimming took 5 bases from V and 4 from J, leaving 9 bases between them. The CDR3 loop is CASSPMGYEQYF. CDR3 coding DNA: TGTGCCAGCAGTCCCATGGGTTACGAGCAGTACTTC.

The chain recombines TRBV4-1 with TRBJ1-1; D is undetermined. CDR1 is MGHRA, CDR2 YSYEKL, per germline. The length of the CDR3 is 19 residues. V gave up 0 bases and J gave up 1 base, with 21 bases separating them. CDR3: CASSQDPRSADWRNTEAFF. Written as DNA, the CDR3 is TGCGCCAGCAGCCAAGATCCCCGGAGTGCGGATTGGCGGAACACTGAAGCTTTCTTT.

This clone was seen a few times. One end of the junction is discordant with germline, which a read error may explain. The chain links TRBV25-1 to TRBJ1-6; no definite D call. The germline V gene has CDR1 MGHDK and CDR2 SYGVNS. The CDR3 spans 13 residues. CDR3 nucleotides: TGTGCCAGTGGGCCGCGGCGGAATTCTCCCCTCCACTTT. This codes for CASGPRRNSPLHF.

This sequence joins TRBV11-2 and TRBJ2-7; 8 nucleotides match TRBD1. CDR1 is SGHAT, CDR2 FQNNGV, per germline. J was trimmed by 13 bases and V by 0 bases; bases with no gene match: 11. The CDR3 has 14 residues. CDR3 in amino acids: CASSLDFGGQGIYF. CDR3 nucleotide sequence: TGTGCCAGCAGCTTAGATTTTGGAGGACAGGGAATTTACTTC.

This CDR3 is CASSLILGQSSGANVLTF. The CDR3 nucleotides read TGTGCCAGCAGTCTAATTCTGGGACAAAGCTCTGGGGCCAACGTCCTGACTTTC. The chain employs TRBV28 and TRBJ2-6, with a tentative D call TRBD1 (6 bases). The V end lost 5 bases, the J end lost 0 bases, and 17 bases lay between the germline ends. CDR1 MDHEN and CDR2 SYDVKM come from the germline V gene. The CDR3 has 18 amino acids.

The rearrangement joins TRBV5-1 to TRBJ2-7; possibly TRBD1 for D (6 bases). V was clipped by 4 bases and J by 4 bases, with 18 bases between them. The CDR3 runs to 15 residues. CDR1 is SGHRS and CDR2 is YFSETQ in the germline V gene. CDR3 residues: CASSGTTGSNYEQYF. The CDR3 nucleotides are TGCGCCAGCAGCGGCACCACAGGGTCCAATTACGAGCAGTACTTC.

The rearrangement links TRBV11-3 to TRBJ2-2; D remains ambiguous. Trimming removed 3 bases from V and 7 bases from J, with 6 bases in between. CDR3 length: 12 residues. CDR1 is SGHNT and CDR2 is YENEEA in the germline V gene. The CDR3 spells CASSFSVGELFF. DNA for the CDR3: TGTGCCAGCAGCTTCTCGGTCGGGGAGCTGTTTTTT. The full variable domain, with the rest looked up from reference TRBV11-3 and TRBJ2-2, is EAGVVQSPRYKIIEKKQPVAFWCNPISGHNTLYWYLQNLGQGPELLIRYENEEAVDDSQLPKDRFSAERLKGVDSTLKIQPAELGDSAVYLCASSFSVGELFFGEGSRLTVL.

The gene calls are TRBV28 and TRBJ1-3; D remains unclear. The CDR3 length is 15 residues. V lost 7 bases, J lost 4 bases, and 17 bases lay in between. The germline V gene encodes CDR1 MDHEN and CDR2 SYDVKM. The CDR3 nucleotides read TGTGCCAGCAACTCCGGCCGGACTTCCGGAAACACCATATATTTT. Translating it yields CASNSGRTSGNTIYF.